This T cell receptor (beta chain) was identified in a study of PD-L1 blockade in urothelial cancer. Overall study context: T cells numbered a median of around 150,000 in the blood samples.

The CDR3 extends over 19 amino acids. The V segment lost 2 bases and the J segment 0 bases; nucleotides outside the gene matches: 16. The germline gives CDR1 GTSNPN, CDR2 SVGIG (reference sequence). Each PCR reaction had synthetic TCR analog templates spiked into it. Repertoires were generated with immunoSEQ multiplex PCR, while TCRdb's copy carries only in-frame clones and drops some. The sample has 49,000 or so clones; 86% are singletons. Time point specified: pretreatment peripheral blood. Individual patients had between 1 and 8 samples, taken pretreatment and on-treatment. The V and J genes are TRBV30 and TRBJ2-7, with TRBD1 matching 10 bases. The sample here was PBMCs, taken around atezolizumab (anti-PD-L1) treatment. This sequence was found in a man in his sixties with urothelial cancer. This CDR3 is CAWSIWGGTGVGSSYEQYF. As DNA, the CDR3 is TGTGCCTGGAGTATCTGGGGCGGGACAGGGGTCGGGAGCTCCTACGAGCAGTACTTC.